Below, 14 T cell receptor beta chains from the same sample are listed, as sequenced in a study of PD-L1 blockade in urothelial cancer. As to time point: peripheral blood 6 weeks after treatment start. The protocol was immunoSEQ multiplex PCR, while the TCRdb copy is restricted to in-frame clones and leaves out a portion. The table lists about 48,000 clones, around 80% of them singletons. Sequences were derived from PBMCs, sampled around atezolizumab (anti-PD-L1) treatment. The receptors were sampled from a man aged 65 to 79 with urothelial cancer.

The CDR3 coding sequence is TGTGCCAGCAGCCAAGAGGGAGTAGCTAGCGAAGATGCAGATACGCAGTATTTT. This translates into CASSQEGVASEDADTQYF. The chain is built from TRBV4-2 and TRBJ2-3; TRBD2 is a possible D gene (6 bases). CDR1 and CDR2 (germline): LGHNA, YNFKEQ. The CDR3 runs to 18 residues. The germline V and J ends were trimmed by 0 bases and 4 bases, with 20 bases remaining between them.

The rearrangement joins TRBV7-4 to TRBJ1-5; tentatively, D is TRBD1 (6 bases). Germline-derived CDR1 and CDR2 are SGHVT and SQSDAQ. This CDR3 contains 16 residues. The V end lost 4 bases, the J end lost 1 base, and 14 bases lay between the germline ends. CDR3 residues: CASSWGKGGSNQPQHF. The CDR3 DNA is TGTGCCAGCAGCTGGGGGAAGGGGGGGAGCAATCAGCCCCAGCATTTT.

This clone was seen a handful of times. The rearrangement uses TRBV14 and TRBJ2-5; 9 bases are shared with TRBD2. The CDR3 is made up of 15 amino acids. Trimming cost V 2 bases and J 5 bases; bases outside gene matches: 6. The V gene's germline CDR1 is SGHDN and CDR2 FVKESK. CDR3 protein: CASSQNVAGVETQYF. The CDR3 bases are TGTGCCAGCAGCCAAAACGTAGCGGGAGTGGAGACCCAGTACTTC.

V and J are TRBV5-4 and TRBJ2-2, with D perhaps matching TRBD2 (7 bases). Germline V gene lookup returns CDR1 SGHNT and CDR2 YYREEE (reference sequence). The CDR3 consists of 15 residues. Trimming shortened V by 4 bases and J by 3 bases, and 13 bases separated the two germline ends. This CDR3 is CASSQGGGHTGELFF. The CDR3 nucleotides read TGTGCCAGCAGCCAAGGGGGAGGGCACACCGGGGAGCTGTTTTTT.

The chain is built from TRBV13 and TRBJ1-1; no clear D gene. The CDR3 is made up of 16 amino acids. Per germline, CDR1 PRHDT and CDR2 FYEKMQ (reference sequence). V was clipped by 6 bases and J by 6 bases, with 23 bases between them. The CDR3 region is CASSSTELRGGPEAFF. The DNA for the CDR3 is TGTGCCAGCAGTTCGACCGAACTGAGAGGCGGTCCTGAAGCTTTCTTT.

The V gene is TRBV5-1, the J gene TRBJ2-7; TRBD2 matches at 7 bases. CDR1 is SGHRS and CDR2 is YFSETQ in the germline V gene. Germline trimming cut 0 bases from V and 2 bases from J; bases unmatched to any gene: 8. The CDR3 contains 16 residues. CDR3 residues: CASSLDVASGPYEQYF. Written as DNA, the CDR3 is TGCGCCAGCAGCTTGGATGTCGCTAGCGGTCCCTACGAGCAGTACTTC.

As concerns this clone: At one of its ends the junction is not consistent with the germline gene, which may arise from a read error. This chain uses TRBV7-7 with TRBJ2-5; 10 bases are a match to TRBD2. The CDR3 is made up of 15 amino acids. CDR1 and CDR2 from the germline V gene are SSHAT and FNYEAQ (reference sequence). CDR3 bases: TGTGCTAGCAGCCAACTCCGGACTAGCGGAGAGACCCAGTACTTC. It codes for CASSQLRTSGETQYF.

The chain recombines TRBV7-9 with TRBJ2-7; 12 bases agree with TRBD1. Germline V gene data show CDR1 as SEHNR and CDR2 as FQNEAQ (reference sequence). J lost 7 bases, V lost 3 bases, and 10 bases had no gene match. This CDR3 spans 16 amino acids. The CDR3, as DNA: TGTGCCAGCAGCTTGGACCCGGGACAGGGGGCTAAGGAGCAGTACTTC. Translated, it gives CASSLDPGQGAKEQYF.

CDR3 amino acids: CASSQARQTSNYGYTF. CDR3 sequence (DNA): TGCGCCAGCAGCCAAGCTAGGCAGACGTCTAACTATGGCTACACCTTC. This chain uses TRBV4-1 with TRBJ1-2; no clear D gene. Germline V gene sequence: CDR1 MGHRA, CDR2 YSYEKL. This CDR3 contains 16 residues. V was clipped by 1 base and J by 0 bases, with 12 bases between them.

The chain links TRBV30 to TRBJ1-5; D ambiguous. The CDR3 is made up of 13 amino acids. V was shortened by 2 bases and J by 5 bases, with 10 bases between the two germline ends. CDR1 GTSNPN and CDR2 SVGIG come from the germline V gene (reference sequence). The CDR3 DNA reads TGTGCCTGGAGTATGGGAGAGGATCAGCCCCAGCATTTT. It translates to CAWSMGEDQPQHF.

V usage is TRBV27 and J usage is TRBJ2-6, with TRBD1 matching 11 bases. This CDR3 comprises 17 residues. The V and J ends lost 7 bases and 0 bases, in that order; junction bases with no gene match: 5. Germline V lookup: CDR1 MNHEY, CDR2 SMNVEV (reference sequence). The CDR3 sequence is CASIHGTGGSGANVLTF. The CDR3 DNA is TGTGCCAGCATACACGGGACAGGGGGCTCTGGGGCCAACGTCCTGACTTTC.

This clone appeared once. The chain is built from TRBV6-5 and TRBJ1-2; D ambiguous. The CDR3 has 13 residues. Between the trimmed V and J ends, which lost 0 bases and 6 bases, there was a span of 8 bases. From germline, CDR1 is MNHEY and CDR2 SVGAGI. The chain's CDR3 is CASSYSSGNGYTF. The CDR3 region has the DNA TGTGCCAGCAGTTACTCGTCGGGGAATGGCTACACCTTC.

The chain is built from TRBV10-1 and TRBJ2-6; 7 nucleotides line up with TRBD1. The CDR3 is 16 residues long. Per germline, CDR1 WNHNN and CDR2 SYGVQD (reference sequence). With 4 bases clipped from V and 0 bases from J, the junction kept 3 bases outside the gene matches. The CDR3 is CASSGRDSSGANVLTF. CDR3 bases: TGCGCCAGCAGTGGTAGGGACAGCTCTGGGGCCAACGTCCTGACTTTC.

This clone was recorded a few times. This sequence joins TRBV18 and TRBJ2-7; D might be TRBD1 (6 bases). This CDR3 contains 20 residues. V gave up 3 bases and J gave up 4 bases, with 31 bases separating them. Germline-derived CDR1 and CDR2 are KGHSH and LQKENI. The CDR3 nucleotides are TGTGCCAGCTCACCGAGTTTAACCCTCCGAACAGGGACCTCTTTTTACGAGCAGTACTTC. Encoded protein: CASSPSLTLRTGTSFYEQYF.